The 7 T cell receptor beta chains given below trace back to one sample, sequenced in a study of T-cell memory formation after mild COVID-19. TCRdb reanalysed the 5' RACE reads using MiXCR and keeps one entry per CDR3 protein. The sample holds 300,000 to 350,000 distinct CDR3 sequences, over 10% seen once. Sequencing was done on a sample of PBMCs or a T cell subset sorted from them (not recorded which). The receptors come from a man aged 18 to 29 who had mild COVID-19 (a few samples of this study predate the infection). Cell type and time point are not known.

This clonotype was seen only a few times. CDR3 in amino acids: CASSATSGVTEAFF. The CDR3 nucleotides are TGTGCCAGCAGTGCCACCTCAGGGGTCACTGAAGCTTTCTTT. The V gene is TRBV27, the J gene TRBJ1-1, with D possibly being TRBD1 (6 bases). Trimming took 5 bases from V and 4 from J, leaving 14 bases between them. The CDR3 consists of 14 residues. Germline V lookup: CDR1 MNHEY, CDR2 SMNVEV (reference sequence).

V and J are TRBV20-1 and TRBJ1-1; 7 bases are a match to TRBD1. From germline, CDR1 is DFQATT and CDR2 SNEGSKA (reference sequence). This CDR3 has 11 amino acids. The CDR3 region is CRPTGDTEAFF. The CDR3 region has the DNA TGCAGGCCCACAGGGGACACTGAAGCTTTCTTT.

The V call is TRBV27, the J call TRBJ2-2; TRBD1 aligns across 7 bases. This CDR3 spans 17 amino acids. The V gene's germline CDR1 is MNHEY and CDR2 SMNVEV (reference sequence). Trimming took 1 base from V and 1 from J; bases not matched to a gene: 6. In DNA form, the CDR3 reads TGTGCCAGCAGTTTATTTTATGACAGGGTGAACACCGGGGAGCTGTTTTTT. Its protein product is CASSLFYDRVNTGELFF.

CDR3 in amino acids: CSGGPGYNEQFF. The CDR3 DNA follows: TGCAGCGGGGGTCCGGGCTACAATGAGCAGTTCTTC. The V and J genes are TRBV29-1 and TRBJ2-1; no clear D. V dropped 7 bases and J dropped 3 bases, with 10 bases sitting between them. There are 12 residues in the CDR3. Germline V gene lookup returns CDR1 SQVTM and CDR2 ANQGSEA.

This clonotype was observed a handful of times. The CDR3 bases are TGCGCCAGCAGTCCAAATCCCCCTGGGACTAGTAGTGAGCAGTTCTTC. Its translation: CASSPNPPGTSSEQFF. The chain combines TRBV5-1 with TRBJ2-1, with 8 bases fitting TRBD2. The CDR3 length is 16 residues. V trimming: 5 bases; J trimming: 9 bases; junction bases outside the gene matches: 16. Germline V gene sequence: CDR1 SGHRS, CDR2 YFSETQ.

Many counts were recorded for this clonotype. The gene calls are TRBV6-2 or TRBV6-3 and TRBJ2-1, with D tentatively TRBD2 (5 bases). This CDR3 contains 12 residues. The V and J ends lost 6 bases and 9 bases respectively, with 12 bases between them. Germline CDR1 reads MNHEY; CDR2 reads SVGEGT. CDR3 DNA sequence: TGTGCCAGCAGCCAAAGGGAGCGTGAGCAGTTCTTC. Translating it yields CASSQREREQFF.

The V call is TRBV7-2, the J call TRBJ2-5; the match to TRBD2 covers 12 bases. CDR1 is SGHTA and CDR2 is FQGNSA in the germline V gene. This CDR3 comprises 16 residues. The junction had 2 bases not matched to a gene; V was cut back by 2 bases and J by 1 base. The CDR3 region has the DNA TGTGCCAGCAGCTTATCTAGCGGGGGGGGCCAAGAGACCCAGTACTTC. Residues: CASSLSSGGGQETQYF.